This T cell receptor (beta chain) appears in the sequencing data of a study of T cells after yellow fever vaccination. Study-wide background: Researchers used SMART-Seq v4 Ultra Low Input to prepare fractions that had low cell numbers.

Germline CDR1 MGHDK, CDR2 SYGVNS. The CDR3 consists of 13 residues. Trimming pared 5 bases from V and 4 bases from J, leaving 12 bases between. Overall study findings and caveats: Shared CD4/CD8 clonotypes were a small share, likely from convergent recombination. The booster saw the reappearance of most primary-vaccination clones (roughly 97% CD4, about 88% CD8).

Synthesis of TCR cDNA relied on 5'RACE template switching, which attached a universal primer site and UMIs. TCRdb redid the calling of the 5' RACE reads with MiXCR, one entry per CDR3 protein. The data show about 74,000 distinct CDR3 sequences, with roughly 7.4% seen just once and about 32% held by the top ten. The table lists this clonotype with many counts. What it recognizes is unknown. The rearrangement links TRBV25-1 to TRBJ2-7; a weak D match, TRBD2 (6 bases). The sequencing used CD8+ T cells sorted from PBMCs, collected about 5 days after the first yellow fever vaccination. This sequence was found in a man between 18 and 35 years old who received the YFV17D yellow fever vaccine. Here the CDR3 DNA reads TGTGCCAGCAGTTTCGGCGGGGTTTACGAGCAGTACTTC. Protein: CASSFGGVYEQYF.